This entry lists 9 T cell receptor beta chains sequenced from one sample in a study of graft-versus-host responses after intestinal transplantation. Method: immunoSEQ multiplex PCR; TCRdb's copy keeps in-frame clones and lacks some. Of over 70,000 clones detected, 85% to 90% appear once; the ten largest clones hold 4% to 5%. No antigen has been identified for these receptors. The source was unstimulated CD8+ T cells sorted from spleen or lymph node cells, collected before transplant. Receptors were obtained from a human donor who was the organ donor for an intestinal transplant.

The chain is built from TRBV5-8 and TRBJ1-2; TRBD1 matches at 10 bases. This CDR3 has 16 amino acids. The V gene end was trimmed by 4 bases and the J gene end by 4 bases; junction bases not matched to a gene: 10. In germline, CDR1 is SGHTS, CDR2 YDEGEE. The CDR3 nucleotides read TGTGCCAGCAGCGTACCGGGACAGGGGATCGGCTATGGCTACACCTTC. This translates into CASSVPGQGIGYGYTF.

This clone was detected once. J is TRBJ1-2 and V is TRBV18; D ambiguous. Per germline, CDR1 KGHSH and CDR2 LQKENI. CDR3 length: 15 residues. Trimming pared 4 bases from V and 6 bases from J, leaving 18 bases between. The CDR3 DNA sequence: TGTGCCAGCTCACGAGTGGGTTTTGACAAGAATGGCTACACCTTC. It yields the protein CASSRVGFDKNGYTF.

The genes are TRBV4-2 and TRBJ2-5; 12 nucleotides align to TRBD2. CDR3 length: 18 residues. The V gene's germline CDR1 is LGHNA and CDR2 YNFKEQ. V gave up 0 bases and J gave up 5 bases; unmatched junction bases: 10. Here the CDR3 reads CASSQDPASGGAGETQYF. The CDR3 nucleotides are TGTGCCAGCAGCCAAGATCCGGCTAGCGGGGGGGCCGGGGAGACCCAGTACTTC.

This chain connects TRBV5-1 to TRBJ1-3, with 8 nucleotides matching TRBD1. CDR1 and CDR2 (germline): SGHRS, YFSETQ. After removal of 3 bases from V and 4 bases from J, the junction contained 0 bases not matched to a gene. The CDR3 sequence is 13 residues long. This CDR3 is CASSWDRGNTIYF. The CDR3 bases are TGCGCCAGCAGCTGGGACAGGGGAAACACCATATATTTT.

The chain links TRBV9 to TRBJ1-1; D is unclear. This CDR3 has 14 amino acids. The V gene's germline CDR1 is SGDLS and CDR2 YYNGEE. The V gene lost 4 bases and the J gene lost 1 base, with 11 bases spanning the gap. In DNA, the CDR3 is TGTGCCAGCAGCCCCACTGCCCCGAACACTGAAGCTTTCTTT. Protein sequence: CASSPTAPNTEAFF.

This clone was found once. This rearrangement joins TRBV6-5 to TRBJ1-1; D not resolved. The V gene's germline CDR1 is MNHEY and CDR2 SVGAGI. V was cut by 2 bases and J by 5 bases, with 9 bases left in between. This CDR3 comprises 13 residues. The CDR3 nucleotides read TGTGCCAGCAGTTACACTCGGGGTACTGAAGCTTTCTTT. Translation: CASSYTRGTEAFF.

This clone was counted once. The chain joins TRBV30 to TRBJ2-3; D is unclear. V lost 3 bases and J lost 3, with 13 bases in between. The CDR3 contains 14 residues. The germline CDR1 and CDR2 sequences are GTSNPN and SVGIG (reference sequence). CDR3 residues: CAWSERGETDTQYF. In nucleotides, the CDR3 is TGTGCCTGGAGCGAGCGCGGCGAGACAGATACGCAGTATTTT.

The chain has TRBV6-1 and TRBJ2-5; D is perhaps TRBD2 (6 bases). V was pared by 5 bases and J by 4 bases, with 14 bases between. The V gene's germline CDR1 is MNHNS and CDR2 SASEGT. The CDR3 spans 14 residues. The CDR3 reads CASSYGGTTETQYF. In DNA form, the CDR3 reads TGTGCCAGCAGTTATGGGGGGACGACAGAGACCCAGTACTTC.

This clone was counted a single time. The chain carries TRBV7-6 and TRBJ2-5; D ambiguous. Deletions cut 2 bases from V and 5 bases from J, with 18 bases between. The CDR3 is made up of 16 amino acids. The germline V gene has CDR1 SGHVS and CDR2 FNYEAQ. The CDR3: CASSLTPFDGRETQYF. The CDR3 DNA reads TGTGCCAGCAGCTTAACCCCTTTTGATGGCCGTGAGACCCAGTACTTC.